Reported below is one TCR beta chain. Its matching antigen is unknown. This sample stems from a study of T cell responses to AZD1222 COVID-19 vaccine. TCRdb's table, derived via immunoSEQ multiplex PCR, lists solely in-frame clones and lacks some. Of about 150,000 clones in the sample, more than 70% were seen once. Trimming removed 5 bases from V and 0 bases from J; junction bases left unmatched: 3. The germline V gene encodes CDR1 LNHDA and CDR2 SQIVND (reference sequence). This CDR3 has 15 residues. Study-wide results and limits: Vaccination with two AZD1222 doses was followed by a rise in Spike-specific TCR breadth and depth. Donors in the cohort were predominantly white British and more often female, and clonal diversity was possibly underestimated. Repertoire samples came only from after the peak T cell response.

The origin of this receptor is an adult in good health. Sequenced here: peripheral blood, sampled on day 0 of AZD1222 vaccination. The rearrangement uses TRBV19 and TRBJ1-4; 7 bases are a match to TRBD1. CDR3 DNA: TGTGCCAGTAGTGGGACAGCGGCAACTAATGAAAAACTGTTTTTT. Amino acid sequence: CASSGTAATNEKLFF.